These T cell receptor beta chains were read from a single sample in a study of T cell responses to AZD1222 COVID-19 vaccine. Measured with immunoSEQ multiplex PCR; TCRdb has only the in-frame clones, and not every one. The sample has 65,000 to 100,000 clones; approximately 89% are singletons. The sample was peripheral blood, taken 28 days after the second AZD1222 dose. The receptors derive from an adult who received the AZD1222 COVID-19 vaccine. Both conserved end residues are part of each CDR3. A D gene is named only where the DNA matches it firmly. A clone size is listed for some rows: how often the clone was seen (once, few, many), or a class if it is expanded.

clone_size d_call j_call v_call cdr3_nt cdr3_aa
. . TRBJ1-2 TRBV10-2 TGCGCCAGCAGTGAACCCCCGGGACCGCGGTGGGACTATGGCTACACCTTC CASSEPPGPRWDYGYTF
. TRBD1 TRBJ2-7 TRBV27 TGTGCCAGCAGTTTATCGAGCAGGGGGCTCAGCTACGAGCAGTACTTC CASSLSSRGLSYEQYF
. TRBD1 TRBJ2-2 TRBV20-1 TGCAGTGCTAGTCGGCAGGGGGCAATCACCGGGGAGCTGTTTTTT CSASRQGAITGELFF
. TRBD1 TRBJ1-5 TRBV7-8 TGTGCCAGCAGCTTACCGACAGGGCACAATCAGCCCCAGCATTTT CASSLPTGHNQPQHF
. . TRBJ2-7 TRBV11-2 TGTGCCAGCAACCATCCGGGACCGGGGTACGAGCAGTACTTC CASNHPGPGYEQYF
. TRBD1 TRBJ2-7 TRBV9 TGTGCCAGCAGCCCGCGGACAGGGGAATACGAGCAGTACTTC CASSPRTGEYEQYF
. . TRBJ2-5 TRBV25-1 TGTGCCAGCAGTGTGAAGACCCAGTACTTC CASSVKTQYF
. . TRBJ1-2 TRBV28 TGTGCCAGCAGTTCTGAAAGGCTGGGGGGCTACACCTTC CASSSERLGGYTF
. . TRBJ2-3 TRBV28 TGTGCCAGCAGTTTAGCGGGCTCTAGCACAGATACGCAGTATTTT CASSLAGSSTDTQYF
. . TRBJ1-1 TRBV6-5 TGTGCCAGCAGTTACCCCGCGGCCATGAACACTGAAGCTTTCTTT CASSYPAAMNTEAFF
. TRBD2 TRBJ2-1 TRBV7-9 TGTGCCAGCAGCCCCAGTAGCGGGAGGGCCGTGGAGCAGTTCTTC CASSPSSGRAVEQFF
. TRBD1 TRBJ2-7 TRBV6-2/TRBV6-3 TGTGCCAGCAGTTCTACAGGGGGCAACGAGCAGTACTTC CASSSTGGNEQYF
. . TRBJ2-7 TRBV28 TGTGCCAGCAGTTTCGAACTGATCCCCTACGAGCAGTACTTC CASSFELIPYEQYF
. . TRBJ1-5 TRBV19 TGTGCCAGTAGTATTTCCCCAGGGGGCAATCAGCCCCAGCATTTT CASSISPGGNQPQHF
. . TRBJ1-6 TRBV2 TGTGCCAGCAGGCCACCGGAAAGTTCACCCCTCCACTTT CASRPPESSPLHF
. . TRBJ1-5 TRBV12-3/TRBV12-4 TGTGCCAGCAGTAACAGGGCACAGCCCCAGCATTTT CASSNRAQPQHF
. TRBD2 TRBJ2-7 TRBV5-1 TGCGCCAGCAGCTCTGGACTAGCGGGAGGGAGCTCCTACGAGCAGTACTTC CASSSGLAGGSSYEQYF
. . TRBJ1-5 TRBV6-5 TGTGCCAGCAGCCTAACAGGAACCAATCAGCCCCAGCATTTT CASSLTGTNQPQHF
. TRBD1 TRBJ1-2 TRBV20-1 TGCAGTGCAAACACAGGGGTCGGCTACACCTTC CSANTGVGYTF
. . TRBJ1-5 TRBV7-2 TGTGCCAGCAGCTTAGCCGGGTTCGCTCAGCCCCAGCATTTT CASSLAGFAQPQHF
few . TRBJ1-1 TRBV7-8 TGTGCCAGCAGCAGTATAAACACTGAAGCTTTCTTT CASSSINTEAFF
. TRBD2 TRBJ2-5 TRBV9 TGTGCCACCCGACTAGCGGGAGGAGAGGAGACCCAGTACTTC CATRLAGGEETQYF
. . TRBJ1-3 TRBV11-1 TGTGCCAGCAGCTCCAGACAGACCTCTGGAAACACCATATATTTT CASSSRQTSGNTIYF
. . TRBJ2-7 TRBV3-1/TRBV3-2 TGTGCCAGCAGCCAAGTGCTAGTCCAAATCTACGAGCAGTACTTC CASSQVLVQIYEQYF
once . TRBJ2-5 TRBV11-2 TGTGCCAGCAGCTTAGACGCCTTACAAGAGACCCAGTACTTC CASSLDALQETQYF
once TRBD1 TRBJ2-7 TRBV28 TGTGCCAGCAGAACCGGGACAGGGACCTACGAGCAGTACTTC CASRTGTGTYEQYF
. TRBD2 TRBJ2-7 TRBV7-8 TGTGCCAGCAGCCCTAGGACTAGCGGGAGGTTTGAGCAGTACTTC CASSPRTSGRFEQYF
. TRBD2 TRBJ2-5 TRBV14 TGTGCCAGCAGCCAAGATCTAAGCGGGAGGGCCGCCGGGGAGACCCAGTACTTC CASSQDLSGRAAGETQYF
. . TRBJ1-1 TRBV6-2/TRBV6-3 TGTGCCAGCAGTTACTCGACAGGTCTTGAAGCTTTCTTT CASSYSTGLEAFF
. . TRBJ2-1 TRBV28 TGTGCCAGCAGTTTATATTTTGCGGGAACCTACAATGAGCAGTTCTTC CASSLYFAGTYNEQFF
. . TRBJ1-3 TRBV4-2 TGTGCCAGCAGCCAAGCAGCTGGAAACACCATATATTTT CASSQAAGNTIYF
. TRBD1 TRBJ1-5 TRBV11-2 TGTGCCAGCAGCTTAGGGGACAGGCCCAATCAGCCCCAGCATTTT CASSLGDRPNQPQHF
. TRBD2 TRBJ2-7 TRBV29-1 TGCAGCGTCCCTAGCGGGAGGGGAAACGAGCAGTACTTC CSVPSGRGNEQYF
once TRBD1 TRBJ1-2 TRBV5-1 TGCGCCAGCAGCGTAGGACAGGTCGCCTATGGCTACACCTTC CASSVGQVAYGYTF
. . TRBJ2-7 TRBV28 TGTGCCAGCAGTTTTCTCGGGGCGGCGTATCCGTACGAGCAGTACTTC CASSFLGAAYPYEQYF
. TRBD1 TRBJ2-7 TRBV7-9 TGTGCCAGCAGCTCCTCCGGGACAGGGGGCCGGAACGAGCAGTACTTC CASSSSGTGGRNEQYF
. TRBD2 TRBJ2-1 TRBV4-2 TGTGCCAGCAGCCAAGATCCCTCAGCGGGAGGGCCTATTGAGCAGTTCTTC CASSQDPSAGGPIEQFF
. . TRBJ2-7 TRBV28 TGTGCCAGCAGTTTGGGGGGATACGAGCAGTACTTC CASSLGGYEQYF
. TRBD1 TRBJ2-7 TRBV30 TGTGCCTGGGACCGGGACAGGGACTACGAGCAGTACTTC CAWDRDRDYEQYF
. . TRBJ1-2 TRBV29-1 TGCAGCGTTGAAGAGGACGGGGGCTACACCTTC CSVEEDGGYTF
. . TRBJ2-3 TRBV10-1 TGCGCCAGCAGCTGGGACCGCACAGATACGCAGTATTTT CASSWDRTDTQYF
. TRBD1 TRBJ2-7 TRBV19 TGTGCCAGTAGTAGGGAAGGGGGCGAGAGCTACGAGCAGTACTTC CASSREGGESYEQYF
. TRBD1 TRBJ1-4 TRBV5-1 TGCGCCAGCACAACAGGGGGGACAGTTAATGAAAAACTGTTTTTT CASTTGGTVNEKLFF
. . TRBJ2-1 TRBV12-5 TGTGCTAGTGGTTTGGCTGGGCGGACCCGTCCGGGGGATGAGCAGTTCTTC CASGLAGRTRPGDEQFF
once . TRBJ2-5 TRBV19 TGTGCCACCACCACTGCCATGGGGTCGCGCACCCAGTACTTC CATTTAMGSRTQYF
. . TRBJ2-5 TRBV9 TGTGCCAGCAGCGTAGCGAGTCAAGAGACCCAGTACTTC CASSVASQETQYF
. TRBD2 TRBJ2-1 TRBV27 TGTGCCAGCAAGCCTCTTTCTAGCGGGTTTTACAATGAGCAGTTCTTC CASKPLSSGFYNEQFF
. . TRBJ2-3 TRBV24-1 TGTGCCACCAGTGATTTGCAGGACATCACAGATACGCAGTATTTT CATSDLQDITDTQYF
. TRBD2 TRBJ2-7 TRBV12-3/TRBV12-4 TGTGCCAGCAGCCCTAGCGGGAGTAGCGAGCAGTACTTC CASSPSGSSEQYF
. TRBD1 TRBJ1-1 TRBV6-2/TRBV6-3 TGTGCCAGCAGTTCCCCCAGACAGGGGACAGTTATGAACACTGAAGCTTTCTTT CASSSPRQGTVMNTEAFF
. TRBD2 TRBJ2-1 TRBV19 TGTGCCAGTAGTATAGGCAGCGGGAGGGTTGGTGAGCAGTTCTTC CASSIGSGRVGEQFF
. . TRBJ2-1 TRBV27 TGTGCCAGCAGTTCGCTCAGGGCTGAGCAGTTCTTC CASSSLRAEQFF
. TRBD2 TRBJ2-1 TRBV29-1 TGCAGCGTTCGAGCGGGAGGAATTGAGCAGTTCTTC CSVRAGGIEQFF
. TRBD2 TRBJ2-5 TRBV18 TGTGCCAGCTCCCCCTCCGCTAGCGGCCAAGAGACCCAGTACTTC CASSPSASGQETQYF
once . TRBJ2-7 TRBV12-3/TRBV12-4 TGTGCCGGCAGAAGGACGGTGGACTACGAGCAGTACTTC CAGRRTVDYEQYF
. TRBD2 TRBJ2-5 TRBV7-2 TGTGCCAGCAGCTTAAATCTAGCGGGGGGCCTACAGTACTTC CASSLNLAGGLQYF